This is a list of T cell receptor beta chains from one sample in a study of T cells after yellow fever vaccination. TCRdb re-called the 5' RACE reads with MiXCR, one entry per CDR3 protein. Of more than 65,000 distinct CDR3 sequences in the sample, around 7.1% were seen once. This specimen consisted of CD8+ T cells sorted from PBMCs, obtained more than 8 days after the first yellow fever vaccination. The receptors here all came from a man between 18 and 29 years old who received the YFV17D yellow fever vaccine. The CDR3 runs from the conserved cysteine through the conserved F or W. A D gene is named only where the DNA matches it firmly. Size is omitted from some rows. Given values are once, few, many or a class for expanded clones.

d_gene: NA
v_gene: TRBV7-6
j_gene: TRBJ1-4
abundance: NA
CDR3nt: TGTGCCAGCAGCCGCGGCGGCGCCGGGCGCAGTGAAAAACTGTTTTTT
CDR3aa: CASSRGGAGRSEKLFF

d_gene: NA
v_gene: TRBV7-6
j_gene: TRBJ1-1
abundance: few
CDR3nt: TGTGCCAGCAGCTTAGCGTACGGGTATGAAGCTTTCTTT
CDR3aa: CASSLAYGYEAFF

d_gene: NA
v_gene: TRBV7-8
j_gene: TRBJ2-7
abundance: many
CDR3nt: TGTGCCAGCAGTTCTACCCCCGGGTACGAGCAGTACTTC
CDR3aa: CASSSTPGYEQYF

d_gene: TRBD1
v_gene: TRBV6-2/TRBV6-3
j_gene: TRBJ2-1
abundance: NA
CDR3nt: TGTGCCAGCAGTACCGGGACAGGGGCCTACAATGAGCAGTTCTTC
CDR3aa: CASSTGTGAYNEQFF

d_gene: NA
v_gene: TRBV9
j_gene: TRBJ2-2
abundance: many
CDR3nt: TGTGCCAGCAGCGCAGTTGGGCCCGGGGAGCTGTTTTTT
CDR3aa: CASSAVGPGELFF

d_gene: NA
v_gene: TRBV4-3
j_gene: TRBJ1-4
abundance: many
CDR3nt: TGCGCCAGCAGCCAACGCGACAGCCGTAATGAAAAACTGTTTTTT
CDR3aa: CASSQRDSRNEKLFF

d_gene: NA
v_gene: TRBV12-3/TRBV12-4
j_gene: TRBJ2-2
abundance: many
CDR3nt: TGTGCCAGCAGTTTGGGGGCGTGGGAGCTGTTTTTT
CDR3aa: CASSLGAWELFF

d_gene: NA
v_gene: TRBV11-1
j_gene: TRBJ2-7
abundance: few
CDR3nt: TGTGCCAGCAGCCCAGGACTCGCCGCGGGCAGGAGGTTC
CDR3aa: CASSPGLAAGRRF

d_gene: NA
v_gene: TRBV13
j_gene: TRBJ1-5
abundance: many
CDR3nt: TGTGCCAGCAGCTTAGGTCCCGACAGTATCCAGCCCCAGCATTTT
CDR3aa: CASSLGPDSIQPQHF

d_gene: NA
v_gene: TRBV29-1
j_gene: TRBJ1-2
abundance: many
CDR3nt: TGCAGCGTTGGGAACCCAGGTTCTAACTATGGCTACACCTTC
CDR3aa: CSVGNPGSNYGYTF

d_gene: NA
v_gene: TRBV5-1
j_gene: TRBJ2-1
abundance: many
CDR3nt: TGCGCCAGCAGCTTGGACAGTGCCAATGAGCAGTTCTTC
CDR3aa: CASSLDSANEQFF

d_gene: TRBD2
v_gene: TRBV3-1
j_gene: TRBJ2-3
abundance: many
CDR3nt: TGTGCCAGCAGCCCTTATGGGGCAGCGGGGCCCGCAGATACGCAGTATTTT
CDR3aa: CASSPYGAAGPADTQYF

d_gene: NA
v_gene: TRBV7-9
j_gene: TRBJ1-1
abundance: many
CDR3nt: TGTGCCAGCAGCTTACATGGGGGCCAGGACACTGAAGCTTTCTTT
CDR3aa: CASSLHGGQDTEAFF

d_gene: TRBD1
v_gene: TRBV4-1
j_gene: TRBJ2-7
abundance: many
CDR3nt: TGCGCCAGCAGCCAAGTTGGTCCAGGGGGCCTTCCTCGGCAGTACTTC
CDR3aa: CASSQVGPGGLPRQYF

d_gene: TRBD1
v_gene: TRBV7-9
j_gene: TRBJ2-2
abundance: many
CDR3nt: TGTGCCAGCAGCGCGACAGGGCCCGGGGAGCTGTTTTTT
CDR3aa: CASSATGPGELFF

d_gene: TRBD2
v_gene: TRBV27
j_gene: TRBJ2-3
abundance: many
CDR3nt: TGTGCCAGTTGGTCACGAACTAGCGGCACAGATACGCAGTATTTT
CDR3aa: CASWSRTSGTDTQYF

d_gene: NA
v_gene: TRBV29-1
j_gene: TRBJ1-5
abundance: many
CDR3nt: TGCAGCGTTGAAGACCCGGGGAGCAATCAGCCCCAGCATTTT
CDR3aa: CSVEDPGSNQPQHF

d_gene: TRBD1
v_gene: TRBV7-9
j_gene: TRBJ1-2
abundance: few
CDR3nt: TGTGCCAGCAGCCTTGATTTGGGACAGCTCTTGGACTATGGCTACACCTTC
CDR3aa: CASSLDLGQLLDYGYTF

d_gene: TRBD1
v_gene: TRBV7-9
j_gene: TRBJ2-2
abundance: few
CDR3nt: TGTGCCAGCAGCTTAAGACAGGGGAACACCGGGGAGCTGTTTTTT
CDR3aa: CASSLRQGNTGELFF

d_gene: NA
v_gene: TRBV7-3
j_gene: TRBJ2-2
abundance: few
CDR3nt: TGTGCCAGCAGCGCCCAGGGTGCCGGGGAGCTGTTTTTT
CDR3aa: CASSAQGAGELFF

d_gene: TRBD2
v_gene: TRBV2
j_gene: TRBJ2-1
abundance: NA
CDR3nt: TGTGCCCTCAGTTTTAGGCTAGCGGGGGGTCACTCCTACAATGAGCAGTTCTTC
CDR3aa: CALSFRLAGGHSYNEQFF

d_gene: NA
v_gene: TRBV4-3
j_gene: TRBJ1-2
abundance: few
CDR3nt: TGCGCCAGCAGCCAAGTAGCAGGGACTAACTATGGCTACACCTTC
CDR3aa: CASSQVAGTNYGYTF

d_gene: NA
v_gene: TRBV12-3/TRBV12-4
j_gene: TRBJ1-1
abundance: NA
CDR3nt: TGTGCCAGCAGTCTAGGCCTGAAAGCTTTCTTT
CDR3aa: CASSLGLKAFF

d_gene: NA
v_gene: TRBV7-9
j_gene: TRBJ2-5
abundance: few
CDR3nt: TGTGCCAGCAGCTTTGAACTCCAAGAGACCCAGTACTTC
CDR3aa: CASSFELQETQYF

d_gene: NA
v_gene: TRBV6-2/TRBV6-3
j_gene: TRBJ1-6
abundance: many
CDR3nt: TGTGCCAGCAGTTTCCCGGGGAATTCACCCCTCCACTTT
CDR3aa: CASSFPGNSPLHF

d_gene: NA
v_gene: TRBV11-1
j_gene: TRBJ2-2
abundance: NA
CDR3nt: TGTGCCAGCCGGACTTTCTACACCGGGGAGCTGTTTTTT
CDR3aa: CASRTFYTGELFF

d_gene: NA
v_gene: TRBV6-1
j_gene: TRBJ1-2
abundance: NA
CDR3nt: TGTGCCAGCAGTGAATTGGTACCGAGCTATGGCTACACCTTC
CDR3aa: CASSELVPSYGYTF

d_gene: TRBD1
v_gene: TRBV6-2/TRBV6-3
j_gene: TRBJ1-5
abundance: many
CDR3nt: TGTGCCAGCAGTGACTTAGCTAGACAGGGTCGACGGCAGCCCCAGCATTTT
CDR3aa: CASSDLARQGRRQPQHF

d_gene: TRBD2
v_gene: TRBV29-1
j_gene: TRBJ2-3
abundance: NA
CDR3nt: TGCAGCGTTGAAGATTGGCGGGGGACAGATACGCAGTATTTT
CDR3aa: CSVEDWRGTDTQYF

d_gene: NA
v_gene: TRBV27
j_gene: TRBJ2-7
abundance: many
CDR3nt: TGTGCCAGCAGCACAGGGTCCGAGCAGTACTTC
CDR3aa: CASSTGSEQYF

d_gene: TRBD2
v_gene: TRBV6-2/TRBV6-3
j_gene: TRBJ2-1
abundance: few
CDR3nt: TGTGCCAGCAGTTACTCATCTCCAGGGTCTCTTGGACTAGCGGGGGAGAGCTCCTACAATGAGCAGTTCTTC
CDR3aa: CASSYSSPGSLGLAGESSYNEQFF

d_gene: NA
v_gene: TRBV12-3/TRBV12-4
j_gene: TRBJ2-5
abundance: many
CDR3nt: TGTGCCAGCAGTTTAGAGGTCCTAGCCCGGGAGACCCAGTACTTC
CDR3aa: CASSLEVLARETQYF

d_gene: TRBD2
v_gene: TRBV23-1
j_gene: TRBJ2-1
abundance: few
CDR3nt: TGCGCCAGCAGTCAATTTAAGGCGGGAGAGTACAATGAGCAGTTCTTC
CDR3aa: CASSQFKAGEYNEQFF

d_gene: NA
v_gene: TRBV20-1
j_gene: TRBJ2-2
abundance: many
CDR3nt: TGCAGTGCCAACAAGGGGGGGCTCAACACCGGGGAGCTGTTTTTT
CDR3aa: CSANKGGLNTGELFF

d_gene: NA
v_gene: TRBV12-3/TRBV12-4
j_gene: TRBJ1-2
abundance: many
CDR3nt: TGTGCCAGCACCCCGGGACTGACTCCCTATGGCTACACCTTC
CDR3aa: CASTPGLTPYGYTF

d_gene: NA
v_gene: TRBV27
j_gene: TRBJ1-2
abundance: many
CDR3nt: TGTGCCAGCAGCCCAGCGGGGGACGGCTACACCTTC
CDR3aa: CASSPAGDGYTF

d_gene: TRBD1
v_gene: TRBV14
j_gene: TRBJ1-2
abundance: many
CDR3nt: TGTGCCAGCAGCCGACAGGGACTCAACTATGGCTACACCTTC
CDR3aa: CASSRQGLNYGYTF

d_gene: TRBD2
v_gene: TRBV19
j_gene: TRBJ2-1
abundance: many
CDR3nt: TGTGCCAGTAGTGTGTCTAGCGGGGACTACAATGAGCAGTTCTTC
CDR3aa: CASSVSSGDYNEQFF

d_gene: TRBD1
v_gene: TRBV7-9
j_gene: TRBJ1-4
abundance: few
CDR3nt: TGTGCCAGCAGCCCGACAGGGGGAAATGAAAAACTGTTTTTT
CDR3aa: CASSPTGGNEKLFF

d_gene: NA
v_gene: TRBV6-5
j_gene: TRBJ1-2
abundance: many
CDR3nt: TGTGCCAGCAGTTACGGGAACTATGGCTACACCTTC
CDR3aa: CASSYGNYGYTF

d_gene: TRBD2
v_gene: TRBV7-2
j_gene: TRBJ2-4
abundance: many
CDR3nt: TGTGCCAGCAGCTTAGTAGCGGGGGGAGACATTCAGTACTTC
CDR3aa: CASSLVAGGDIQYF

d_gene: TRBD2
v_gene: TRBV7-3
j_gene: TRBJ2-3
abundance: many
CDR3nt: TGTGCCAGCAGCTTAAGAGCGCAAGCGGGGGGGACAGATACGCAGTATTTT
CDR3aa: CASSLRAQAGGTDTQYF

d_gene: NA
v_gene: TRBV5-1
j_gene: TRBJ2-7
abundance: NA
CDR3nt: TGCGCCAGCAGCTTGCGGGGGACCGACGAGCAGTACTTC
CDR3aa: CASSLRGTDEQYF

d_gene: NA
v_gene: TRBV9
j_gene: TRBJ1-3
abundance: few
CDR3nt: TGTGCCAGCAGCGTAGAGGTCGGGGCTGGAAACACCATATATTTT
CDR3aa: CASSVEVGAGNTIYF

d_gene: NA
v_gene: TRBV6-5
j_gene: TRBJ1-5
abundance: NA
CDR3nt: TGTGCCAGCAGTTACGGTGGTAGCAATCAGCCCCAGCATTTT
CDR3aa: CASSYGGSNQPQHF

d_gene: NA
v_gene: TRBV12-3/TRBV12-4
j_gene: TRBJ2-5
abundance: many
CDR3nt: TGTGCCAGCACTCTTGGGCGGCGCTTAGAGACCCAGTACTTC
CDR3aa: CASTLGRRLETQYF

d_gene: NA
v_gene: TRBV29-1
j_gene: TRBJ2-1
abundance: NA
CDR3nt: TGCAGCACCGTTGAGGACGCGGGGGCCGATGGTTCAGATGAGCAGTTCTTC
CDR3aa: CSTVEDAGADGSDEQFF

d_gene: NA
v_gene: TRBV27
j_gene: TRBJ1-2
abundance: many
CDR3nt: TGTGCCAGCAGTTTATCAGCTGGGATGTATGGCTACACCTTC
CDR3aa: CASSLSAGMYGYTF

d_gene: NA
v_gene: TRBV9
j_gene: TRBJ1-1
abundance: many
CDR3nt: TGTGCCAGCAGCGGAGGGGGGACCTATGAAGCTTTCTTT
CDR3aa: CASSGGGTYEAFF

d_gene: NA
v_gene: TRBV7-6
j_gene: TRBJ2-3
abundance: few
CDR3nt: TGTGCCAGCAGCTTAGCGGTGGGGACAGATACGCAGTATTTT
CDR3aa: CASSLAVGTDTQYF

d_gene: NA
v_gene: TRBV5-1
j_gene: TRBJ2-1
abundance: few
CDR3nt: TGCGCCAGCAGCGATTCCCCGGGCACAGTCATCAATGAGCAGTTCTTC
CDR3aa: CASSDSPGTVINEQFF

d_gene: NA
v_gene: TRBV7-6
j_gene: TRBJ2-1
abundance: many
CDR3nt: TGTGCCAGCAGCTTAGTTGGGACCGCCGGTAATGAGCAGTTCTTC
CDR3aa: CASSLVGTAGNEQFF

d_gene: NA
v_gene: TRBV4-1
j_gene: TRBJ2-1
abundance: few
CDR3nt: TGCGCCAGCAGCCAAGTTTCCTACGATGAGCAGTTCTTC
CDR3aa: CASSQVSYDEQFF

d_gene: NA
v_gene: TRBV7-9
j_gene: TRBJ2-3
abundance: few
CDR3nt: TGTGCCAGCAGCCGGCTAGTCCTCACAGATACGCAGTATTTT
CDR3aa: CASSRLVLTDTQYF

d_gene: TRBD2
v_gene: TRBV7-3
j_gene: TRBJ2-6
abundance: few
CDR3nt: TGTGCCAGCAGCTTAACAAGCGGGGGCATCTCTGGGGCCAACGTCCTGACTTTC
CDR3aa: CASSLTSGGISGANVLTF

d_gene: TRBD1
v_gene: TRBV4-3
j_gene: TRBJ2-1
abundance: few
CDR3nt: TGCGCCAGCAGCCAAGATGGTCCAGGGGGATACAATGAGCAGTTCTTC
CDR3aa: CASSQDGPGGYNEQFF

d_gene: TRBD2
v_gene: TRBV20-1
j_gene: TRBJ2-5
abundance: NA
CDR3nt: TGCAGTGCTAGAGGAAGACTAGCGGGGGACTCCCACGGGGAAGAGACCCAGTACTTC
CDR3aa: CSARGRLAGDSHGEETQYF